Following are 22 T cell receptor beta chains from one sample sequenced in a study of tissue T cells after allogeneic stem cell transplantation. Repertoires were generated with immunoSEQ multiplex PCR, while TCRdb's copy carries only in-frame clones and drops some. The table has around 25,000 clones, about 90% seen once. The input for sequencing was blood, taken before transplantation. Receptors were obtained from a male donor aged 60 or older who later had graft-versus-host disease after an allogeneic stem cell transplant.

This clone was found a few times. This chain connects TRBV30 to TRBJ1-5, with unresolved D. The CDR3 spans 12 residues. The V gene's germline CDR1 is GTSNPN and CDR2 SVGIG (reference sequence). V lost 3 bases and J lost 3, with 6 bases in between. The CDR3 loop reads CAWRGPNQPQHF. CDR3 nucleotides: TGTGCCTGGAGAGGCCCCAATCAGCCCCAGCATTTT.

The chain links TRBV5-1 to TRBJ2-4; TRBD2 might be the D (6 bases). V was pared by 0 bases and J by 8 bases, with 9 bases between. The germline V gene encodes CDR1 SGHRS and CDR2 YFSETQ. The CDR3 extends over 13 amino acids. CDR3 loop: CASSLAGEYIQYF. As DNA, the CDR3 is TGCGCCAGCAGCTTGGCGGGAGAGTACATTCAGTACTTC. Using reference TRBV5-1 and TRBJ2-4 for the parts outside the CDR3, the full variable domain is KAGVTQTPRYLIKTRGQQVTLSCSPISGHRSVSWYQQTPGQGLQFLFEYFSETQRNKGNFPGRFSGRQFSNSRSEMNVSTLELGDSALYLCASSLAGEYIQYFGAGTRLSVL.

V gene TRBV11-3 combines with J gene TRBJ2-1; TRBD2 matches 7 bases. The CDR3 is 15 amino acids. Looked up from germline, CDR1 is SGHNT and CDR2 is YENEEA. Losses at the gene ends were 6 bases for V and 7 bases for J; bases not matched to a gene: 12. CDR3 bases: TGTGCCAGCAGTTCAGGGAGGGCATCTTTTAATGAGCAGTTCTTC. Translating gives CASSSGRASFNEQFF. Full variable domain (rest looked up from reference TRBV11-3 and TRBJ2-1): EAGVVQSPRYKIIEKKQPVAFWCNPISGHNTLYWYLQNLGQGPELLIRYENEEAVDDSQLPKDRFSAERLKGVDSTLKIQPAELGDSAVYLCASSSGRASFNEQFFGPGTRLTVL.

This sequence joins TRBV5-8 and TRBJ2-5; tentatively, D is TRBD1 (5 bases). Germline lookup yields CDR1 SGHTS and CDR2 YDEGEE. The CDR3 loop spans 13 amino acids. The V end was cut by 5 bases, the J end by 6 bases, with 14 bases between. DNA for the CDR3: TGTGCCAGCAGGTCGCAGGGTCTACAGACCCAGTACTTC. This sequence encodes CASRSQGLQTQYF.

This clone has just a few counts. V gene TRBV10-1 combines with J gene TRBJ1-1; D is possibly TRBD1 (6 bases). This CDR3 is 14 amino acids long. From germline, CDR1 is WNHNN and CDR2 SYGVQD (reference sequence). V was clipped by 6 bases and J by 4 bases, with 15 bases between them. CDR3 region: CASRPGQSSTEAFF. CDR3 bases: TGCGCCAGCAGACCGGGACAATCCAGCACTGAAGCTTTCTTT.

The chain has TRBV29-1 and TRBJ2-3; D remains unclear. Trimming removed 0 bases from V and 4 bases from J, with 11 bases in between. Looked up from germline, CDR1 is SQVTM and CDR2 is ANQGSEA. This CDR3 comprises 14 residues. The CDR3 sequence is CSVEEGIIPDTQYF. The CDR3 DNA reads TGCAGCGTTGAAGAGGGGATAATACCAGATACGCAGTATTTT.

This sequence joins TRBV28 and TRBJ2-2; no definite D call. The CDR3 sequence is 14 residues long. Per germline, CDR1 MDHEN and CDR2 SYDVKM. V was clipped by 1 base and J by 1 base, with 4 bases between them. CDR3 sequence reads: CASSLLKNTGELFF. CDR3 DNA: TGTGCCAGCAGTTTATTAAAGAACACCGGGGAGCTGTTTTTT.

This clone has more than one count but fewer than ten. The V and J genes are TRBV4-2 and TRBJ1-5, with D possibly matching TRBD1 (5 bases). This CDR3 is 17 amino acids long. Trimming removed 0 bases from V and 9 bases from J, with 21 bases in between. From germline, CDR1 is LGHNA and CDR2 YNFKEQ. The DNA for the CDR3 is TGTGCCAGCAGCCAAGATCTCGGAGGATTTTACAGGTGGCCCCAGCATTTT. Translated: CASSQDLGGFYRWPQHF.

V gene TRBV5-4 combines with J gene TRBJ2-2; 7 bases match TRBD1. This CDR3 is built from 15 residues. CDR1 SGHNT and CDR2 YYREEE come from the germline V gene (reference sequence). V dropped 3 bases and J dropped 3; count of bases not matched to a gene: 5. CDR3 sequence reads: CASSWGGQDTGELFF. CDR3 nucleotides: TGTGCCAGCAGCTGGGGCGGACAGGACACCGGGGAGCTGTTTTTT.

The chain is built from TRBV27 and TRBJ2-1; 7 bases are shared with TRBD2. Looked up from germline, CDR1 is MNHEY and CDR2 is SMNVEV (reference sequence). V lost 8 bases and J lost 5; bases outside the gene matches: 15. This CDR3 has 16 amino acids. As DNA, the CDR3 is TGTGCCAGCCTCCCTCCGGCTAGCGGATGGGACAATGAGCAGTTCTTC. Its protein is CASLPPASGWDNEQFF.

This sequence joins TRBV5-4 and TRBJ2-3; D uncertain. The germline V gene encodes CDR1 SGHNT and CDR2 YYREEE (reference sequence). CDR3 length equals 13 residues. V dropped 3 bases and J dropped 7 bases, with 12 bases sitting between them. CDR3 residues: CASSSFAGYTQYF. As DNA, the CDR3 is TGTGCCAGCAGCTCCTTCGCTGGGTATACGCAGTATTTT.

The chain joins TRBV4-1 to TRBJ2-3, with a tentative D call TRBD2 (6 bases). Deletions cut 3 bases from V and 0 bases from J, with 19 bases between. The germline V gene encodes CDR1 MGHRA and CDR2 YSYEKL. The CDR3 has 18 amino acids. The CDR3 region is CASSQVAGTGSSTDTQYF. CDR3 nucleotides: TGCGCCAGCAGCCAGGTGGCGGGGACGGGATCTAGCACAGATACGCAGTATTTT.

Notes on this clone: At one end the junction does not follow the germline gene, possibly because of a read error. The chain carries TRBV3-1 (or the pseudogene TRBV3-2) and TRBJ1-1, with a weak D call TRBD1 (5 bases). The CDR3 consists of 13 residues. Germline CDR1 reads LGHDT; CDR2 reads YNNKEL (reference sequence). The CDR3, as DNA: TGTGCCCGCAGCGGGGGGGGGAGCACTGAAGCTTTCTTT. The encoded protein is CARSGGGSTEAFF.

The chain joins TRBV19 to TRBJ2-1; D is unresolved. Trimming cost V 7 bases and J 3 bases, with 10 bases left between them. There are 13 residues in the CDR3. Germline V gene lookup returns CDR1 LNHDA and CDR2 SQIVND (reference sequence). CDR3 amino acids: CASNSLGYNEQFF. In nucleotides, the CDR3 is TGTGCCAGTAACAGTTTGGGCTACAATGAGCAGTTCTTC.

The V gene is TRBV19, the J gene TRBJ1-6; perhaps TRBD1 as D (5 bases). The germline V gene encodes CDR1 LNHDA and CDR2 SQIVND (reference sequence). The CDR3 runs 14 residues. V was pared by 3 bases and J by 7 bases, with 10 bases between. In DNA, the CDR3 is TGTGCCAGTAGTATCAGCAGGGAGAATTCACCCCTCCACTTT. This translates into CASSISRENSPLHF.

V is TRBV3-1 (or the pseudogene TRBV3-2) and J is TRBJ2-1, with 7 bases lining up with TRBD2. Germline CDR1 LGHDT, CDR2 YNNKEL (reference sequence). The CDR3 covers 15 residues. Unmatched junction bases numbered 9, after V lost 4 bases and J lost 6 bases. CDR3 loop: CASSLGLVTGNEQFF. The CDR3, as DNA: TGTGCCAGCAGCCTAGGACTAGTTACTGGCAATGAGCAGTTCTTC.

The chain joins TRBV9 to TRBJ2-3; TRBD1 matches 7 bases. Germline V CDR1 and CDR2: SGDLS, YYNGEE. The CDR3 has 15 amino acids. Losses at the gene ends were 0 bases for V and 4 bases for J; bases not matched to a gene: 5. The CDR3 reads CASSVGSGGPDTQYF. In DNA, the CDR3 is TGTGCCAGCAGCGTAGGGTCAGGGGGACCAGATACGCAGTATTTT.

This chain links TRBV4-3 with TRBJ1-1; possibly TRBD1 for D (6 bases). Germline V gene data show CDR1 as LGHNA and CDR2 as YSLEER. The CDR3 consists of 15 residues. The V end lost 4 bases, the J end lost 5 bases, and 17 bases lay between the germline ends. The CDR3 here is CASSPEPPGETEAFF. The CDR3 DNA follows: TGCGCCAGCAGCCCGGAGCCTCCAGGGGAAACTGAAGCTTTCTTT.

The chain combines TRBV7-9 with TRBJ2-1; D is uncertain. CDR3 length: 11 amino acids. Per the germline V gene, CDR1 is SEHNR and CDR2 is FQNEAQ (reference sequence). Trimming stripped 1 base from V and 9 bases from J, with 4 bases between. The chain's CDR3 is CASSLEVEQFF. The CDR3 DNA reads TGTGCCAGCAGCTTAGAGGTTGAGCAGTTCTTC.

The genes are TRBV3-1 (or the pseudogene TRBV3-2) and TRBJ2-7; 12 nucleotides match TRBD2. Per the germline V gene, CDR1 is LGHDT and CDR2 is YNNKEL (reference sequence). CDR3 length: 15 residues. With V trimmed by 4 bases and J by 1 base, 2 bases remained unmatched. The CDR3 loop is CASSPGLAGSYEQYF. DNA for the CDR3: TGTGCCAGCAGCCCCGGACTAGCGGGGTCCTACGAGCAGTACTTC.

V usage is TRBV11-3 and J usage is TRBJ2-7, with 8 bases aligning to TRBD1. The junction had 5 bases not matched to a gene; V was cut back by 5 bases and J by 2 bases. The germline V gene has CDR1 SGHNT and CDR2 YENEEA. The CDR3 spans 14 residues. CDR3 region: CASSVTGVAYEQYF. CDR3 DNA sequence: TGTGCCAGCAGCGTGACAGGGGTGGCCTACGAGCAGTACTTC.

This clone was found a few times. In nucleotides, the CDR3 is TGCGCCAGCAGTGAGGACTGGCGTAATTCACCCCTCCACTTT. Its translation is CASSEDWRNSPLHF. The V call is TRBV5-1, the J call TRBJ1-6; D call uncertain. The CDR3 loop spans 14 amino acids. The ends were cut back, 5 bases at V and 6 bases at J, with 12 bases in the middle. The germline CDR1 and CDR2 sequences are SGHRS and YFSETQ.